Below, 16 T cell receptor beta chains from the same sample are listed, as sequenced in a study of identical twins. TCRdb ran MiXCR on the 5' RACE reads and lists one entry per CDR3 protein. The repertoire includes under 500,000 distinct CDR3 sequences, 13% to 15% of them detected once, and approximately 1% sits in the top ten. This sample also belongs to another study, concerning yellow fever vaccine responses in identical twins.

The sequencing input was CD4+ T cells sorted from blood. The receptors were sampled from a woman younger than 30 in good health.

Ten or more counts support this clonotype. DNA for the CDR3: TGTGCCACCAGCAGGAGCCGACTGGCTTACAATGAGCAGTTCTTC. It encodes CATSRSRLAYNEQFF. V is TRBV15 and J is TRBJ2-1; D remains unclear. Trimming shortened V by 3 bases and J by 4 bases, and 13 bases separated the two germline ends. The CDR3 is made up of 15 amino acids. Germline loops: CDR1 LNHNV, CDR2 YYDKDF (reference sequence).

The chain couples TRBV20-1 to TRBJ2-7, with TRBD2 matching 11 bases. Germline values: CDR1 DFQATT, CDR2 SNEGSKA (reference sequence). V lost 7 bases and J lost 6; bases outside the gene matches: 8. The CDR3 runs to 13 residues. The CDR3 loop is CSVPLAGEREQYF. As DNA, the CDR3 is TGCAGTGTTCCACTAGCGGGAGAACGCGAGCAGTACTTC.

The chain joins TRBV9 to TRBJ2-5, with D perhaps assigned TRBD1 or TRBD2 (7 bases each). V was cut by 0 bases and J by 4 bases, with 13 bases left in between. The CDR3 extends over 15 amino acids. Germline assignment: CDR1 SGDLS and CDR2 YYNGEE. As DNA, the CDR3 is TGTGCCAGCAGCGTAGAGGCAGGGGGGGGAGAGACCCAGTACTTC. Translated: CASSVEAGGGETQYF.

The V call is TRBV28, the J call TRBJ1-5; tentative D call: TRBD1 (6 bases). Germline CDR1 is MDHEN and CDR2 is SYDVKM. The CDR3 spans 16 residues. The V and J ends lost 2 bases and 0 bases respectively, with 11 bases between them. CDR3 protein: CASSLGGALSNQPQHF. DNA for the CDR3: TGTGCCAGCAGTTTAGGGGGGGCCCTTAGCAATCAGCCCCAGCATTTT.

This clonotype was seen a few times. CDR3 bases: TGCGCCAGCAGCCAAGTAGCCGGGGCGGAGACCCAGTACTTC. Its protein product is CASSQVAGAETQYF. J is TRBJ2-5 and V is TRBV4-1, with D perhaps assigned TRBD1 or TRBD2 (5 bases each). The CDR3 extends over 14 amino acids. V was cut by 1 base and J by 5 bases, with 11 bases left in between. In germline, CDR1 is MGHRA, CDR2 YSYEKL.

This clonotype was observed a handful of times. The V and J genes are TRBV10-2 and TRBJ2-7, with TRBD2 matching 8 bases. In germline, CDR1 is WSHSY, CDR2 SAAADI. The V gene end was trimmed by 6 bases and the J gene end by 0 bases; junction bases not matched to a gene: 4. The CDR3 totals 14 residues. DNA for the CDR3: TGCGCCAGCAGGACGGGGGGGAGCTCCTACGAGCAGTACTTC. Its protein is CASRTGGSSYEQYF.

The rearrangement uses TRBV7-9 and TRBJ2-7; 8 bases line up with TRBD1. V gave up 2 bases and J gave up 0 bases; unmatched junction bases: 6. This CDR3 has 16 amino acids. Germline-derived CDR1 and CDR2 are SEHNR and FQNEAQ (reference sequence). This CDR3 is CASSLFGQGFSYEQYF. In DNA form, the CDR3 reads TGTGCCAGCAGCTTATTCGGACAGGGATTCTCCTACGAGCAGTACTTC.

This clonotype was observed a single time. A read error may produce the germline difference seen at one junction end. The chain joins TRBV30 to TRBJ2-2; D is possibly TRBD2 (6 bases). This CDR3 spans 16 amino acids. CDR1 is GTSNPN and CDR2 is SVGIG in the germline V gene (reference sequence). The CDR3 DNA reads as TGTGCTTGGAGTGTTCCCCGCGGGGCCAATACCGGGGAGCTGTTTTTT. It encodes CAWSVPRGANTGELFF.

The chain links TRBV24-1 to TRBJ2-3; TRBD2 might be the D (6 bases). Germline CDR1 KGHDR, CDR2 SFDVKD. This CDR3 is built from 17 residues. Deletions cut 7 bases from V and 2 bases from J, with 21 bases between. The CDR3 region has the DNA TGTGCCACCAGGTGGAGGGCTAGGCGGGACCCCACAGATACGCAGTATTTT. Protein sequence: CATRWRARRDPTDTQYF.

This clonotype was recorded at least ten times. V and J are TRBV12-3 or TRBV12-4 and TRBJ2-5, with TRBD1 identical over 11 bases. After removal of 1 base from V and 5 bases from J, the junction contained 6 bases not matched to a gene. The length of the CDR3 is 16 residues. The CDR3 nucleotides read TGTGCCAGCAGTTTAGGAGGACAGGGGGCTTTGGAGACCCAGTACTTC. Protein product: CASSLGGQGALETQYF.

This clonotype has more than one count but fewer than ten. V and J are TRBV30 and TRBJ2-1, with D unresolved. There are 13 residues in the CDR3. The germline V gene encodes CDR1 GTSNPN and CDR2 SVGIG (reference sequence). Trimming removed 4 bases at V and 2 bases at J, with 9 bases between. As DNA, the CDR3 is TGTGCCTGGAATCATGGGGCCTACAATGAGCAGTTCTTC. Amino acid sequence: CAWNHGAYNEQFF.

This clonotype was observed a few times. The chain combines TRBV5-1 with TRBJ1-5; 7 bases are shared with TRBD1. This CDR3 has 15 amino acids. V shed 3 bases and J 0 bases; nucleotides not matched to a gene: 3. Germline V gene data show CDR1 as SGHRS and CDR2 as YFSETQ. CDR3 protein: CASSWGDSSNQPQHF. The CDR3 coding sequence is TGCGCCAGCAGCTGGGGGGACAGTAGCAATCAGCCCCAGCATTTT.

This chain uses TRBV6-5 with TRBJ1-4; D remains ambiguous. V dropped 2 bases and J dropped 4 bases, with 8 bases sitting between them. The CDR3 is made up of 14 amino acids. Germline V gene lookup returns CDR1 MNHEY and CDR2 SVGAGI. The CDR3 bases are TGTGCCAGCAGTTACGGGCAGGTTAATGAAAAACTGTTTTTT. Protein: CASSYGQVNEKLFF.

This clonotype was observed a few times. V usage is TRBV7-2 and J usage is TRBJ2-5, with D possibly matching TRBD1 (6 bases). V lost 6 bases and J 7 bases, leaving 18 bases between the germline ends. Germline V lookup: CDR1 SGHTA, CDR2 FQGNSA. The CDR3 loop spans 14 amino acids. The CDR3 loop is CASRRDRLMVTQYF. The CDR3 region has the DNA TGTGCCAGCAGACGAGACAGGCTTATGGTGACCCAGTACTTC.

The genes are TRBV11-2 and TRBJ2-2; TRBD1 agrees at 9 bases. V lost 6 bases, J lost 6 bases, and 5 bases stayed unmatched. Germline V gives CDR1 SGHAT, CDR2 FQNNGV. CDR3 size: 14 residues. The CDR3 nucleotides read TGTGCCAGCAGTTCAAGACAGGGGGCCGGGGAGCTGTTTTTT. Translating it yields CASSSRQGAGELFF.

The chain joins TRBV2 to TRBJ2-3; 8 bases agree with TRBD2. Losses at the gene ends were 7 bases for V and 1 base for J; bases not matched to a gene: 16. The germline CDR1 and CDR2 sequences are SNHLY and FYNNEI. The CDR3 consists of 18 residues. The CDR3 nucleotides read TGTGCCAGCAACATGCCTAGCGGGCCCTGGGAAGGCACAGATACGCAGTATTTT. Amino acids: CASNMPSGPWEGTDTQYF.